A selection of T cell receptor beta chains follows, all from one sample in a study of PD-1 blockade in classical Hodgkin lymphoma. Libraries were prepared by immunoSEQ multiplex PCR; TCRdb keeps only in-frame clonotypes and omits some of them. The data show fewer than 15,000 clones, 91% seen once. The sequencing used peripheral blood mononuclear cells (PBMCs), collected at baseline. The receptors here all came from a human donor with classical Hodgkin lymphoma. CDR3s include the opening cysteine and the closing phenylalanine or tryptophan. The D gene is left open where the match is weak. A row's size may be missing; if present it is once, few, many or a size class.

J gene	D gene	clone size	V gene	CDR3 DNA	CDR3 protein
TRBJ2-7	NA	NA	TRBV6-6	TGTGCCAGCAGTTCGGCAGGGGAAGGGTACGAGCAGTACTTC	CASSSAGEGYEQYF
TRBJ2-1	NA	NA	TRBV5-1	TGCGCCAGCAGCTTGGGGACTGTCAATGAGCAGTTCTTC	CASSLGTVNEQFF
TRBJ2-2	NA	once	TRBV27	TGTGCCAGCAAATCCGGGACTAACACCGGGGAGCTGTTTTTT	CASKSGTNTGELFF
TRBJ2-5	NA	NA	TRBV5-4	TGTGCCAGCAGCTTGGTACGGGGGCCAGGGGAGACCCAGTACTTC	CASSLVRGPGETQYF
TRBJ2-5	NA	NA	TRBV7-8	TGTGCCAGCAGCTCGCTACGAGCGGGTCAAGAGACCCAGTACTTC	CASSSLRAGQETQYF
TRBJ1-3	TRBD1	NA	TRBV12-5	TGTGCTAGTGGTTTGGTACTATATTACCCTAGGGACAGCCTTTCCTCTGGAAACACCATATATTTT	CASGLVLYYPRDSLSSGNTIYF
TRBJ2-7	NA	NA	TRBV9	TGTGCCAGCAGCGTAGCAACCGTGGGCTACGAGCAGTACTTC	CASSVATVGYEQYF
TRBJ2-7	TRBD1	NA	TRBV9	TGTGCCAGCAGCGTAGCAGATACCGGGACAGGGTACGAGCAGTACTTC	CASSVADTGTGYEQYF
TRBJ2-3	TRBD2	once	TRBV9	TGTGCCAGCAGCGCCGCAGGCGTCGGGGGGGGCGTCACAAATACGCAGTATTTT	CASSAAGVGGGVTNTQYF
TRBJ1-4	TRBD1	NA	TRBV7-9	TGTGCCAGCAGCCGGGACAGGGGGACTGAAAAACTGTTTTTT	CASSRDRGTEKLFF
TRBJ2-1	TRBD2	NA	TRBV10-3	TGTGCCATCAGTGATGGGGGGGCCTACAATGAGCAGTTCTTC	CAISDGGAYNEQFF
TRBJ2-1	NA	NA	TRBV15	TGTGCCACCAGCAGAGATGGGTCCTGGGATCGTGAGCAGTTCTTC	CATSRDGSWDREQFF
TRBJ1-3	NA	NA	TRBV5-1	TGCGCCAGCAGCCCCGCAGGGAGCGGAAACACCATATATTTT	CASSPAGSGNTIYF
TRBJ2-7	NA	NA	TRBV11-2	TGTGCCAGCAGCTTGTGGACAGAGACTTACGAGCAGTACTTC	CASSLWTETYEQYF
TRBJ1-2	NA	NA	TRBV6-5	TGTGCCAGCAGTTTACAGGGACGGGACTATGGCTACACCTTC	CASSLQGRDYGYTF
TRBJ1-1	TRBD1	NA	TRBV30	TGTGCCTGGAGTGTAGGGGGCAGTGCTTTCTTT	CAWSVGGSAFF
TRBJ2-5	NA	NA	TRBV7-9	TGTGCCAGCAACGAGGTACAAGAGACCCAGTACTTC	CASNEVQETQYF
TRBJ1-3	NA	once	TRBV5-1	TGCGCCAGCAGCGATCAACCCTCTGGAAACACCATATATTTT	CASSDQPSGNTIYF
TRBJ2-3	NA	once	TRBV5-4	TGTGCCAGCAGCTTAGGAGGGGGGGGCCCCACAGATACGCAGTATTTT	CASSLGGGGPTDTQYF
TRBJ1-5	TRBD1	NA	TRBV19	TGTGCCAGTAGTATCGGACAGGCCTATAGCAATCAGCCCCAGCATTTT	CASSIGQAYSNQPQHF
TRBJ2-2	TRBD2	NA	TRBV5-1	TGCGCCAGCAGCTTTACTAGCGGGGGCACCGGGGAGCTGTTTTTT	CASSFTSGGTGELFF
TRBJ1-6	NA	NA	TRBV5-1	TGCGCCAGCAGCTTAGAGGGCTCTAGGTCACCCCTCCACTTT	CASSLEGSRSPLHF
TRBJ1-2	NA	NA	TRBV5-1	TGCGCCAGCAGCTCTCAGGGGAACTATGGCTACACCTTC	CASSSQGNYGYTF
TRBJ2-1	NA	NA	TRBV2	TGTGCCAGCAGTGACAAACCCAATGAGCAGTTCTTC	CASSDKPNEQFF
TRBJ1-6	TRBD1	NA	TRBV6-7	TGTGCCAGCAGTTACCCGATCGGCCGACAGGGGGGACCAAATAATTCACCCCTCCACTTT	CASSYPIGRQGGPNNSPLHF
TRBJ2-1	TRBD2	NA	TRBV6-5	TGTGCCAGCACCCTCGGCGGGGGGGCCACGGATGAGCAGTTCTTC	CASTLGGGATDEQFF
TRBJ2-7	TRBD2	NA	TRBV6-6	TGTGCCAGCAGTTACGAGCGGGGGATATACGAGCAGTACTTC	CASSYERGIYEQYF
TRBJ1-3	TRBD1	NA	TRBV5-1	TGCGCCAGCAGCTGGGGACAGGGCTTCTCTGGAAACACCATATATTTT	CASSWGQGFSGNTIYF
TRBJ2-2	TRBD1	NA	TRBV4-1	TGCGCCAGCAGTTACAGGGGGTGGACCGGGGAGCTGTTTTTT	CASSYRGWTGELFF
TRBJ2-7	NA	NA	TRBV2	TGTGCCAGCAACGAGGGGGGCCCCTCCTACGAGCAGTACTTC	CASNEGGPSYEQYF
TRBJ2-5	NA	once	TRBV5-1	TGCGCCAGCAGCTTGGAGGTGGGCAGGGGCAAGACCCAGTACTTC	CASSLEVGRGKTQYF
TRBJ1-1	NA	once	TRBV5-1	TGCGCCAGCAGCTTTGGCAGGCAGAACACTGAAGCTTTCTTT	CASSFGRQNTEAFF
TRBJ2-5	NA	NA	TRBV25-1	TGTGCCAGCAGTGAGACTAGGCGGGGAGGTTCCCAAGAGACCCAGTACTTC	CASSETRRGGSQETQYF
TRBJ1-5	TRBD1	NA	TRBV11-1	TGTGCCAGCAGTTCCGGGACAGGGATTGATCAGCCCCAGCATTTT	CASSSGTGIDQPQHF
TRBJ1-4	NA	NA	TRBV25-1	TGTGCCAGCAGCCAAAGGGGTGAAAAACTGTTTTTT	CASSQRGEKLFF
TRBJ1-5	NA	NA	TRBV7-9	TGTGCCAGCAGGGGAGACGGACTAAGCAATCAGCCCCAGCATTTT	CASRGDGLSNQPQHF
TRBJ1-4	NA	NA	TRBV6-1	TGTGCCAGCAGTGAAAGCACAGTCCTTAATGAAAAACTGTTTTTT	CASSESTVLNEKLFF
TRBJ2-7	TRBD1	NA	TRBV6-1	TGTGCCAGCAGGACGGGACAGGGGACGATCTACGAGCAGTACTTC	CASRTGQGTIYEQYF
TRBJ2-3	NA	NA	TRBV5-1	TGCGCCAGCAGCTTGGTCGTCACGGGGGATACGCAGTATTTT	CASSLVVTGDTQYF
TRBJ2-5	TRBD2	NA	TRBV9	TGTGCCAGCAGCGCGGGAGGAGAGACCCAGTACTTC	CASSAGGETQYF